Shown below are 16 T cell receptor beta chains from a single sample sequenced in a study of CD8 T cells in ankylosing spondylitis listed by TCRdb under 2017. General conclusions and limits of the study: A TCR beta motif of seven or eight highly homologous amino acid variants appeared characteristic of blood from ankylosing spondylitis patients.

The library came from 5' RACE. For sequencing, an Illumina HiSeq 2500 was employed. In-frame beta chains were kept once TCRdb had trimmed the public reads at Q25 with fastp and called clones with MiXCR. Duplicate CDR3 protein sequences are folded into a single record with the most common DNA and genes. Here the sample has 200,000 to 250,000 distinct CDR3 sequences; approximately 20% occur a single time. The top ten clones comprise roughly 46% of the sample. Their target antigens are unknown. Sequencing was carried out using blood, either unsorted or a sorted T cell fraction (not recorded which). The receptor set was obtained from a male donor with ankylosing spondylitis.

This chain connects TRBV5-6 to TRBJ2-7; TRBD1 aligns across 10 bases. Germline trimming cut 6 bases from V and 2 bases from J; bases unmatched to any gene: 5. CDR3 length: 14 residues. CDR1 and CDR2 (germline): SGHDT, YYEEEE. The CDR3 coding sequence is TGTGCCAGCACCTGGGACAGGGGACCCTACGAGCAGTACTTC. It specifies CASTWDRGPYEQYF.

The chain joins TRBV6-4 to TRBJ2-1; 11 positions agree with TRBD2. The germline V gene has CDR1 MRHNA and CDR2 SNTAGT. This CDR3 has 15 amino acids. J was trimmed by 10 bases and V by 2 bases; bases with no gene match: 7. This CDR3 is CASSDTSGGHAEQFF. The CDR3 nucleotides read TGTGCCAGCAGTGACACTAGCGGGGGCCATGCGGAGCAGTTCTTC.

This rearrangement joins TRBV24-1 to TRBJ2-1, with TRBD2 matching 7 bases. This CDR3 has 13 residues. The germline gives CDR1 KGHDR, CDR2 SFDVKD. V gave up 1 base and J gave up 11 bases; unmatched junction bases: 4. The CDR3 reads CATSDFPGTKQFF. CDR3 bases: TGTGCCACCAGTGATTTCCCCGGGACTAAGCAGTTCTTC.

This clonotype came up a few times. The gene calls are TRBV2 and TRBJ2-4; D perhaps matches TRBD1 (6 bases). Germline V lookup: CDR1 SNHLY, CDR2 FYNNEI. CDR3 length: 14 residues. V lost 8 bases and J 3 bases, leaving 14 bases between the germline ends. The CDR3 is CASERETGKNIQYF. CDR3 sequence (DNA): TGTGCCAGCGAGCGTGAGACAGGCAAAAACATTCAGTACTTC.

This clonotype was seen more than once but under ten times. This sequence joins TRBV28 and TRBJ1-5, with unresolved D. In germline, CDR1 is MDHEN, CDR2 SYDVKM. The CDR3 runs 16 residues. V lost 2 bases and J lost 0, with 11 bases in between. The DNA for the CDR3 is TGTGCCAGCAGTTTAAGGGCCAGAAATAGCAATCAGCCCCAGCATTTT. Amino acids: CASSLRARNSNQPQHF.

This clonotype showed up many times. The CDR3 spells CSERQGTDTQYF. The CDR3 bases are TGCAGCGAAAGACAGGGAACGGATACGCAGTATTTT. The chain links TRBV29-1 to TRBJ2-3, with 7 nucleotides matching TRBD1. The CDR3 consists of 12 residues. CDR1 SQVTM and CDR2 ANQGSEA come from the germline V gene. V was pared by 7 bases and J by 6 bases, with 7 bases of the junction left unmatched.

This clonotype was recorded a few times. The chain employs TRBV5-6 and TRBJ1-1, with 11 bases matching TRBD1. The CDR3 extends over 15 amino acids. CDR1 and CDR2 (germline): SGHDT, YYEEEE. The J segment lost 6 bases and the V segment lost 0 bases, leaving 4 bases of the junction unmatched. The CDR3 here is CASSLGAGQGAEAFF. The CDR3 DNA reads as TGTGCCAGCAGCTTGGGGGCGGGACAGGGGGCTGAAGCTTTCTTT.

The V call is TRBV20-1, the J call TRBJ2-4, with no clear D. The CDR3 consists of 13 residues. Germline CDR1 DFQATT, CDR2 SNEGSKA (reference sequence). The CDR3 loop reads CSPFWRPKNIQYF. The CDR3, as DNA: TGCAGCCCATTCTGGCGGCCGAAAAACATTCAGTACTTC.

The chain couples TRBV30 to TRBJ2-1, with D perhaps being TRBD1 or TRBD2 (5 bases each). This CDR3 has 14 residues. V dropped 5 bases and J dropped 4 bases, with 15 bases sitting between them. CDR1 is GTSNPN, CDR2 SVGIG, per germline (reference sequence). CDR3 sequence: CAWEGPLRYNEQFF. CDR3 nucleotides: TGTGCCTGGGAGGGACCGCTGAGATACAATGAGCAGTTCTTC.

The table lists this clonotype with a few counts. This chain links TRBV6-2 or TRBV6-3 with TRBJ2-4; a weak D match, TRBD2 (5 bases). Germline V gives CDR1 MNHEY, CDR2 SVGEGT. Trimming left V 6 bases short and J 9 bases short, with 18 bases between. This CDR3 has 14 amino acids. CDR3 nucleotide sequence: TGTGCCAGCAGCCCACCCGGAGGAGTTGGCATTCAGTACTTC. Amino acid sequence: CASSPPGGVGIQYF.

This clonotype was seen only a few times. The chain couples TRBV4-1 to TRBJ2-7; 9 bases are a match to TRBD1. CDR1 and CDR2 from the germline V gene are MGHRA and YSYEKL. V was clipped by 4 bases and J by 6 bases; unmatched bases: 13. CDR3 size: 16 residues. CDR3 nucleotide sequence: TGCGCCAGCAGCCGCGTAGTGGGGGGACAGGGCGGCGAGCAGTACTTC. Its protein product is CASSRVVGGQGGEQYF.

In this sample, this clonotype turned up many times. V usage is TRBV12-3 or TRBV12-4 and J usage is TRBJ1-1; the D is unclear. V lost 5 bases and J lost 5, with 9 bases in between. The CDR3 is 12 residues long. The CDR3 DNA reads TGTGCCAGCAGTCCCCCAGGTACTGAAGCTTTCTTT. Protein product: CASSPPGTEAFF.

This clonotype was seen a few times. J is TRBJ2-3 and V is TRBV19; D might be TRBD2 (5 bases). The ends were cut back, 5 bases at V and 8 bases at J, with 11 bases in the middle. The CDR3 is 12 residues long. From germline, CDR1 is LNHDA and CDR2 SQIVND (reference sequence). As DNA, the CDR3 is TGTGCCAGTAGTGACTGGGGAGCTACGCAGTATTTT. It is translated as CASSDWGATQYF.

The chain couples TRBV11-2 to TRBJ2-5; D gene uncertain. The CDR3 length is 11 residues. Germline V gene lookup returns CDR1 SGHAT and CDR2 FQNNGV. Deletions cut 6 bases from V and 5 bases from J, with 7 bases between. The CDR3 nucleotides are TGTGCCAGCAGACAATGGGAGACCCAGTACTTC. Its protein product is CASRQWETQYF. The entire variable domain, with the rest obtained from reference TRBV11-2 and TRBJ2-5, is as follows: EAGVAQSPRYKIIEKRQSVAFWCNPISGHATLYWYQQILGQGPKLLIQFQNNGVVDDSQLPKDRFSAERLKGVDSTLKIQPAKLEDSAVYLCASRQWETQYFGPGTRLLVL.

This clonotype was detected a few times. The chain is built from TRBV28 and TRBJ2-7; D uncertain. The V gene's germline CDR1 is MDHEN and CDR2 SYDVKM. The CDR3 has 15 amino acids. The germline V and J ends were trimmed by 6 bases and 0 bases, with 15 bases remaining between them. The CDR3: CASSPLAASSYEQYF. The CDR3 region has the DNA TGTGCCAGCAGCCCTCTGGCGGCGAGCTCCTACGAGCAGTACTTC.

This clonotype showed up many times. This chain links TRBV5-1 with TRBJ2-7; D is undetermined. The V and J ends lost 4 bases and 0 bases respectively, with 14 bases between them. This CDR3 is built from 15 residues. Germline CDR1 SGHRS, CDR2 YFSETQ. The CDR3 region is CASSITVLDSYEQYF. CDR3 nucleotide sequence: TGCGCCAGCAGCATCACGGTCCTCGACTCCTACGAGCAGTACTTC. The full variable domain, in which reference TRBV5-1 and TRBJ2-7 provide the parts outside the CDR3, is KAGVTQTPRYLIKTRGQQVTLSCSPISGHRSVSWYQQTPGQGLQFLFEYFSETQRNKGNFPGRFSGRQFSNSRSEMNVSTLELGDSALYLCASSITVLDSYEQYFGPGTRLTVT.